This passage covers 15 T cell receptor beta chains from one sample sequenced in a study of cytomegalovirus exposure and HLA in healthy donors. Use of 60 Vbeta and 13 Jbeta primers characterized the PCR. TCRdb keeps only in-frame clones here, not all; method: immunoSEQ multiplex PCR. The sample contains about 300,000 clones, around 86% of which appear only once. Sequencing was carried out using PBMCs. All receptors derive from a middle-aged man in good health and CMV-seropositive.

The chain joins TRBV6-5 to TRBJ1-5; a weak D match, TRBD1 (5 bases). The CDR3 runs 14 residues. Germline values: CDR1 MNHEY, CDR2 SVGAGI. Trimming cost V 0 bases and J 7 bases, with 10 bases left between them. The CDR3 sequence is CASSYSQGRQPQHF. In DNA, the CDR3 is TGTGCCAGCAGTTACTCGCAGGGTCGACAGCCCCAGCATTTT.

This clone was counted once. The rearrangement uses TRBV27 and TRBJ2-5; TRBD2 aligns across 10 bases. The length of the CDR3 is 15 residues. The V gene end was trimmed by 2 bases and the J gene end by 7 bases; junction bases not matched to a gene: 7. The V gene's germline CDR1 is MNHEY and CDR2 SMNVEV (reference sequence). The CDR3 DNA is TGTGCCAGCAGTTTAGGCCCTAGCGGGAGCGGGACCCAGTACTTC. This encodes CASSLGPSGSGTQYF.

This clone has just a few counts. This CDR3 is CASSSDRGVTEAFF. DNA of the CDR3: TGCGCCAGCAGCTCTGACAGGGGAGTAACTGAAGCTTTCTTT. The chain recombines TRBV5-1 with TRBJ1-1, with TRBD1 matching 8 bases. V was clipped by 3 bases and J by 5 bases; unmatched bases: 6. This CDR3 is built from 14 residues. Per the germline V gene, CDR1 is SGHRS and CDR2 is YFSETQ.

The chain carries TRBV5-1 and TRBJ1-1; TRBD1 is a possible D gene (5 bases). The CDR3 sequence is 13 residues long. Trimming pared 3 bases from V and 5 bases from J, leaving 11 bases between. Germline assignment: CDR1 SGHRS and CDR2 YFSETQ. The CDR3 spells CASSSQGSTEAFF. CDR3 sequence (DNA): TGCGCCAGCAGCTCTCAGGGTTCGACTGAAGCTTTCTTT.

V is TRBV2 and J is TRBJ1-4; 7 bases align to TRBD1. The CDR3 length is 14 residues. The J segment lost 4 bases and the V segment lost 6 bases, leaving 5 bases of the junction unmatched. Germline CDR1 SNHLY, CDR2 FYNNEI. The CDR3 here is CASRRQGVNEKLFF. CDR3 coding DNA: TGTGCCAGCAGACGACAGGGCGTTAATGAAAAACTGTTTTTT.

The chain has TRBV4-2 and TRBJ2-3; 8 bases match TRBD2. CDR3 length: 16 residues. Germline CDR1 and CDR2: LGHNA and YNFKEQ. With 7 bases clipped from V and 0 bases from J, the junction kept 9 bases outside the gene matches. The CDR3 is CASKERGLASTDTQYF. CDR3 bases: TGTGCCAGCAAAGAAAGAGGACTAGCTAGCACAGATACGCAGTATTTT.

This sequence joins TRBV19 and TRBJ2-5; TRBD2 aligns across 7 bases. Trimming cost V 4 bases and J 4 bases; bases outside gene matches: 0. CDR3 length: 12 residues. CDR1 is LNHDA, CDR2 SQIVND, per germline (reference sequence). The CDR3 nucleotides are TGTGCCAGTAGTACGGGAGGAGAGACCCAGTACTTC. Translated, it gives CASSTGGETQYF.

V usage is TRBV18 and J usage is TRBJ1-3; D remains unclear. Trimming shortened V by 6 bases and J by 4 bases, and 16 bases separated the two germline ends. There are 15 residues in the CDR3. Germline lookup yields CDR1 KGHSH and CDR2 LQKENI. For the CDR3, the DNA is TGTGCCAGCTCTCCCACCGCGGCGAGGGGAAACACCATATATTTT. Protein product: CASSPTAARGNTIYF.

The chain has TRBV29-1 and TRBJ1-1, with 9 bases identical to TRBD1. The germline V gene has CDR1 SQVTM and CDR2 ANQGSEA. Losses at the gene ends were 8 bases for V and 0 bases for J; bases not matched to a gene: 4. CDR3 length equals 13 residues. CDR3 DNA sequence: TGCAGCACCCGGGACAGGGTGAACACTGAAGCTTTCTTT. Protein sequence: CSTRDRVNTEAFF.

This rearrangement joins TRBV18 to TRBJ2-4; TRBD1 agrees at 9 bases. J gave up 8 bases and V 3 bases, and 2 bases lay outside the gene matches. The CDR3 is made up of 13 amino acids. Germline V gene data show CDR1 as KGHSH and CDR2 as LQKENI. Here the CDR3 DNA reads TGTGCCAGCTCACCTCGACAGGGGGACATTCAGTACTTC. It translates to CASSPRQGDIQYF.

The CDR3 loop reads CASSEEDSSGANVLTF. In DNA, the CDR3 is TGTGCCAGCAGCGAGGAGGACAGCTCTGGGGCCAACGTCCTGACTTTC. The V and J genes are TRBV9 and TRBJ2-6; tentatively, D is TRBD1 (6 bases). Germline V gene sequence: CDR1 SGDLS, CDR2 YYNGEE. This CDR3 is 16 amino acids long. V lost 3 bases and J lost 0, with 10 bases in between.

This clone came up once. Written as DNA, the CDR3 is TGTGCCTACGGTAGCGGGAGGAGCAATGAGCAGTTCTTC. Residues: CAYGSGRSNEQFF. The rearrangement uses TRBV2 and TRBJ2-1; 10 positions agree with TRBD2. Trimming at V came to 11 bases and at J to 6 bases, leaving 7 bases not matched to a gene. This CDR3 has 13 residues. CDR1 SNHLY and CDR2 FYNNEI come from the germline V gene.

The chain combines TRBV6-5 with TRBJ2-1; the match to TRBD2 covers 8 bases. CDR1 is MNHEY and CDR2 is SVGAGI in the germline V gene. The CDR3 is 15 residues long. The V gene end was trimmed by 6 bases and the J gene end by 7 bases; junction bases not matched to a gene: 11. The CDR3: CASSRSGGTGNEQFF. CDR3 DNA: TGTGCCAGCAGCCGGAGCGGGGGAACCGGGAATGAGCAGTTCTTC.

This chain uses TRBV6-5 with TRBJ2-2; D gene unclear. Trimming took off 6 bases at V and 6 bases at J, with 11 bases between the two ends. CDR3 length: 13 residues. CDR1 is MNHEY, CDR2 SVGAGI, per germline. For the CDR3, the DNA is TGTGCCAGCAGACCCATCGAGGCCGGGGAGCTGTTTTTT. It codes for CASRPIEAGELFF.

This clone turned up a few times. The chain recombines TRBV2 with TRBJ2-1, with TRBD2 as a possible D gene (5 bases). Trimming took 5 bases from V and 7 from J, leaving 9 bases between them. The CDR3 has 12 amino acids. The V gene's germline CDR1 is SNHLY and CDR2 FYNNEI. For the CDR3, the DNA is TGTGCCAGCAGTCGCGGGCAGAATGAGCAGTTCTTC. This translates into CASSRGQNEQFF.